This TCR beta chain was obtained from a study of cytotoxic CD8 clonotypes in ibrutinib-treated CLL. Broader study findings: Under therapy, public clonotypes either contracted or stayed stable, and they were uncommon.

Trimming shortened V by 7 bases and J by 3 bases, and 13 bases separated the two germline ends. CDR3 length: 12 residues. Per germline, CDR1 SQVTM and CDR2 ANQGSEA. Worth noting for this clone: Its antigen remains unknown.

Sequenced by immunoSEQ multiplex PCR; TCRdb stores in-frame clones only, minus some. The sample records around 150,000 clones, about 88% being singletons. The source material was PBMCs, sampled at disease progression, from a patient treated with ibrutinib. The V call is TRBV29-1, the J call TRBJ2-7; TRBD1 might be the D (5 bases). This receptor was identified in a human donor with chronic lymphocytic leukemia. The CDR3 reads CSAAPDSYEQYF. The DNA for the CDR3 is TGCAGCGCCGCACCCGACAGCTACGAGCAGTACTTC.